This TCR beta chain was sequenced in a study of shared clonotypes between healthy human individuals. Study conclusions and caveats: Estimated richness was generally greater in naive than memory subsets.

Profiled with immunoSEQ multiplex PCR; TCRdb holds only in-frame clones, not every one. The data show approximately 710,000 clones, 90% seen once. Notes on this clone: What it binds is unknown.

Germline-derived CDR1 and CDR2 are SGHVS and FNYEAQ. The ends were cut back, 1 base at V and 6 bases at J, with 13 bases in the middle. This CDR3 has 14 amino acids. The TCR comes from a man between 18 and 29 years old in good health. Some clones in this sample may be carry-over from other donors' samples. The chain couples TRBV7-6 to TRBJ2-7, with D perhaps TRBD1 (6 bases). The specimen was memory CD8+ T cells from PBMCs. Noted subset: CD45RO+ cells pooled with CCR7-negative TemRA cells. The CDR3 DNA reads as TGTGCCAGCAGCTTAGGAACACAGGGCCCCGAGCAGTACTTC. Amino acid sequence: CASSLGTQGPEQYF.